The subject of this entry is one TCR beta chain. The antigen is undetermined. The record originates from a study of T cell responses to AZD1222 COVID-19 vaccine. Study-level points and caveats: Repertoires were obtained only post-peak T cell response. Increases in Spike-specific TCR breadth and depth were seen after two AZD1222 doses. Baseline serostatus was positive in only a handful of AZD1222 recipients. Spike was spanned by vaccine-associated CD4 TCRs, with dominance at 160-218 and 743-854.

Data came from immunoSEQ multiplex PCR; TCRdb stores just in-frame clones and leaves some out. The profile shows about 170,000 clones, 75% to 90% of them singletons. The CDR3 has 16 amino acids. V lost 3 bases to trimming and J lost 0 bases, with 12 bases between them. Germline CDR1 is MDHEN and CDR2 is SYDVKM. The material was peripheral blood, obtained on day 0 of AZD1222 vaccination. This receptor was taken from an adult in good health. The chain uses TRBV28 and TRBJ1-3; a possible D gene is TRBD1 (5 bases). CDR3 DNA sequence: TGTGCCAGCAGTTTGCCCTTGACAGTCTCTGGAAACACCATATATTTT. Translated: CASSLPLTVSGNTIYF.